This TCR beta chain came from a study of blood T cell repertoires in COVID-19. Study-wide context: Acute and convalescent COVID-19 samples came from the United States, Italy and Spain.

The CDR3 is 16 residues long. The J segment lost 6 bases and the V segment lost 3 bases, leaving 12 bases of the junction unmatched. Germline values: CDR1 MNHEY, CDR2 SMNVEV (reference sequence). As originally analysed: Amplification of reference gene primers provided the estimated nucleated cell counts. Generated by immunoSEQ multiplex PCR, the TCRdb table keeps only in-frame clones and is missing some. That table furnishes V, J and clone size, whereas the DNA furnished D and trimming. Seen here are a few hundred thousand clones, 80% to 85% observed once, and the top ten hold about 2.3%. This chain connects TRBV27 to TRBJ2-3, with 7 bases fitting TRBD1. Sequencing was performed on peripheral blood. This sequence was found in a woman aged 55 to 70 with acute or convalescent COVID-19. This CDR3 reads CASSFSWTGRVDTQYF. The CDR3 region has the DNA TGTGCCAGCAGTTTCTCCTGGACAGGCAGGGTGGATACGCAGTATTTT.